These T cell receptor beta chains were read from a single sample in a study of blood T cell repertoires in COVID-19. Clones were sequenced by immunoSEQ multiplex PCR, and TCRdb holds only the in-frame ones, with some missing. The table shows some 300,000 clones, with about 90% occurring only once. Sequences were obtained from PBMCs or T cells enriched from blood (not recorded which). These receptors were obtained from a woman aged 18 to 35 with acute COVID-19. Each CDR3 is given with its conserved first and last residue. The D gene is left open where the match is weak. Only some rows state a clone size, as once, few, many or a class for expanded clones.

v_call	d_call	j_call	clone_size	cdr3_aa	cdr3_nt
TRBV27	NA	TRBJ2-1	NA	CASSPRASRNEQFF	TGTGCCAGCAGTCCTCGGGCTAGCAGAAATGAGCAGTTCTTC
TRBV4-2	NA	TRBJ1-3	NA	CASSQDWQLRNTIYF	TGTGCCAGCAGCCAAGATTGGCAATTGCGAAACACCATATATTTT
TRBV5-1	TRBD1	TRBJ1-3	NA	CASSLGTGAEGNTIYF	TGCGCCAGCAGCTTGGGGACAGGGGCTGAAGGAAACACCATATATTTT
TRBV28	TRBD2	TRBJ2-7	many	CATDIYTSGSSYEQYF	TGTGCCACCGACATTTACACTAGCGGGAGCTCCTACGAGCAGTACTTC
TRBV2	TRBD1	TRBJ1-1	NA	CASSVTGRGTEAFF	TGTGCCAGCAGTGTGACAGGGCGAGGGACTGAAGCTTTCTTT
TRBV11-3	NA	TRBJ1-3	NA	CASSSGNTIYF	TGTGCCAGCAGCTCAGGAAACACCATATATTTT
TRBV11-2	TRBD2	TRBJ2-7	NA	CASSSTSGRASYEQYF	TGTGCCAGCAGCTCGACTAGCGGGAGGGCCTCCTACGAGCAGTACTTC
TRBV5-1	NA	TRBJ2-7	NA	CASSWETGRQYF	TGCGCCAGCAGCTGGGAGACAGGACGGCAGTACTTC
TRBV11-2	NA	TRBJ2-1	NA	CASSPELSSPGNEQFF	TGTGCCAGCAGCCCCGAACTCAGCTCCCCAGGCAATGAGCAGTTCTTC
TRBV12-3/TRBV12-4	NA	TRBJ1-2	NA	CASSLGRDYGYTF	TGTGCCAGCAGTTTAGGGAGGGACTATGGCTACACCTTC
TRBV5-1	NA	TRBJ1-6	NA	CASSLANRENSPLHF	TGCGCCAGCAGCTTGGCAAACAGGGAAAATTCACCCCTCCACTTT
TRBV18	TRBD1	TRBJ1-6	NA	CASSQETGAYNSPLHF	TGTGCCAGCTCACAAGAGACAGGGGCCTATAATTCACCCCTCCACTTT
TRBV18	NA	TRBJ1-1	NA	CASSPIELVDEAFF	TGTGCCAGCTCACCAATCGAGTTAGTTGATGAAGCTTTCTTT
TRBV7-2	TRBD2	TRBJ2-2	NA	CASAPGTSGENTGELFF	TGTGCCAGCGCCCCGGGGACTAGCGGTGAGAACACCGGGGAGCTGTTTTTT
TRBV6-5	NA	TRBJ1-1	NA	CASNLGQEAFF	TGTGCCAGCAACCTAGGACAGGAAGCTTTCTTT
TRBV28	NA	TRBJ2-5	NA	CASSLLTEGLETQYF	TGTGCCAGCAGTCTCCTGACCGAGGGCCTGGAGACCCAGTACTTC
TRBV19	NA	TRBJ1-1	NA	CASKGPMNTEAFF	TGTGCCAGTAAGGGGCCCATGAACACTGAAGCTTTCTTT
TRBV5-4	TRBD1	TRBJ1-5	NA	CASSLPPTDRDSNQPQHF	TGTGCCAGCAGCTTGCCCCCGACCGACAGGGATAGCAATCAGCCCCAGCATTTT
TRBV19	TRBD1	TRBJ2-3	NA	CASSIRDSHTDTQYF	TGTGCCAGTAGTATCCGGGACAGCCACACAGATACGCAGTATTTT
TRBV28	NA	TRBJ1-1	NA	CASSLGTLNTEAFF	TGTGCCAGCAGCCTCGGGACACTGAACACTGAAGCTTTCTTT
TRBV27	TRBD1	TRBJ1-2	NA	CASSPRTGPYGYTF	TGTGCCAGCAGTCCCCGGACAGGCCCCTATGGCTACACCTTC
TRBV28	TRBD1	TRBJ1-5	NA	CASSTGTVERQPQHF	TGTGCCAGCAGTACGGGGACAGTCGAAAGACAGCCCCAGCATTTT
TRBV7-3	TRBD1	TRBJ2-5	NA	CASSSTGVIQETQYF	TGTGCCAGCAGCTCTACAGGGGTGATCCAAGAGACCCAGTACTTC
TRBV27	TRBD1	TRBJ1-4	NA	CASSPYRGAANEKLFF	TGTGCCAGCAGTCCCTACAGGGGCGCGGCTAATGAAAAACTGTTTTTT
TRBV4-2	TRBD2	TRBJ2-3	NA	CASSPLGGRAADTQYF	TGTGCCAGCAGCCCCCTCGGGGGGAGGGCCGCAGATACGCAGTATTTT
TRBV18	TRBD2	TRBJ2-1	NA	CASSPPSAGGYNEQFF	TGTGCCAGCTCCCCCCCGTCAGCGGGAGGATACAATGAGCAGTTCTTC
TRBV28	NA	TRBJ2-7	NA	CASTREGHEQYF	TGTGCCAGCACGCGAGAGGGCCACGAGCAGTACTTC
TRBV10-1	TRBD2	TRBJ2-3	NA	CASSESIAGSTDTQYF	TGCGCCAGCAGTGAGTCGATAGCGGGAAGCACAGATACGCAGTATTTT
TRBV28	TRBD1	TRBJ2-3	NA	CASRGTATDTQYF	TGTGCCAGCAGAGGGACAGCCACAGATACGCAGTATTTT
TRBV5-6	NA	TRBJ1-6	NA	CASSLLGSSYNSPLHF	TGTGCCAGCAGCCTTCTGGGGAGCTCCTATAATTCACCCCTCCACTTT